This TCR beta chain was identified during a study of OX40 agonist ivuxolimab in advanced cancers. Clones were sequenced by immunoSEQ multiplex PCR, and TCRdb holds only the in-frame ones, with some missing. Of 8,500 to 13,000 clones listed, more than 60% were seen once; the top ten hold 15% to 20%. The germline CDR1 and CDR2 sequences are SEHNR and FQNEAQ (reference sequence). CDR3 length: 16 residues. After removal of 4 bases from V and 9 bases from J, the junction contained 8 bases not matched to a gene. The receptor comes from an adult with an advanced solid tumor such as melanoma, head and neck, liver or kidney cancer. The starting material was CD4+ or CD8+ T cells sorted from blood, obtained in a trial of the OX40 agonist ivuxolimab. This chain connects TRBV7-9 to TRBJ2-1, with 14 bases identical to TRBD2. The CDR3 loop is CASSSWTSGGPGEQFF. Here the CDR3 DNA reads TGTGCCAGCAGCTCCTGGACTAGCGGGGGGCCGGGTGAGCAGTTCTTC.